Presented here are 9 T cell receptor beta chains from one specimen sequenced in a study of immune cell composition in non-small cell lung cancer. Repertoires were generated with immunoSEQ multiplex PCR, while TCRdb's copy carries only in-frame clones and drops some. The sample consists of about 3,700 clones, roughly two thirds of them appearing once. Sequenced material: lung tumor tissue. The source is a human donor with non-small cell lung cancer.

The rearrangement links TRBV7-9 to TRBJ1-2; tentative D call: TRBD1 (6 bases). V gave up 1 base and J gave up 8 bases, with 11 bases separating them. Germline CDR1 SEHNR, CDR2 FQNEAQ (reference sequence). The CDR3 is 13 amino acids. The CDR3 sequence is CASSLGGPKGYTF. For the CDR3, the DNA is TGTGCCAGCAGCTTAGGGGGGCCTAAGGGCTACACCTTC.

This clone came up a few times. The chain joins TRBV27 to TRBJ1-1; TRBD1 matches at 7 bases. V lost 1 base, J lost 5 bases, and 7 bases stayed unmatched. The CDR3 contains 15 residues. In germline, CDR1 is MNHEY, CDR2 SMNVEV (reference sequence). This CDR3 is CASSLFPGGETEAFF. The CDR3 DNA follows: TGTGCCAGCAGTTTATTCCCAGGGGGAGAGACTGAAGCTTTCTTT.

This clone has only one observation. The chain joins TRBV6-5 to TRBJ2-1; no clear D gene. The CDR3 loop spans 13 amino acids. V shed 4 bases and J shed 1 base, with 5 bases lying between them. CDR1 and CDR2 from the germline V gene are MNHEY and SVGAGI. The CDR3 loop is CASSWSSYNEQFF. CDR3 in DNA: TGTGCCAGCAGTTGGAGTTCCTACAATGAGCAGTTCTTC.

This clone has only a few counts. J is TRBJ2-5 and V is TRBV21-1; the D call of TRBD2 is as the table states it, not checked on the DNA. TRBV21-1 is assigned pseudogene status. The CDR3 loop spans 15 amino acids. Written as DNA, the CDR3 is TGTGCCAGCAGCGGGCTATCCGGGGTCGGCGAGACCCAGTACTTC. Protein: CASSGLSGVGETQYF.

V and J are TRBV27 and TRBJ1-5, with a possible D match to TRBD1 (6 bases). V shed 3 bases and J shed 7 bases, with 13 bases lying between them. The CDR3 is 14 residues long. Germline V gene sequence: CDR1 MNHEY, CDR2 SMNVEV (reference sequence). The CDR3 sequence is CASSFTGFEQPQHF. The CDR3 region has the DNA TGTGCCAGCAGTTTTACAGGGTTTGAGCAGCCCCAGCATTTT.

CDR3 sequence: CASSSITRAGYTF. CDR3 sequence (DNA): TGTGCCAGCAGCTCTATAACCAGGGCTGGCTACACCTTC. The chain has TRBV11-3 and TRBJ1-2; D possibly corresponds to TRBD1 (5 bases). Germline CDR1 SGHNT, CDR2 YENEEA. This CDR3 region has 13 residues. Trimming cost V 4 bases and J 7 bases, with 13 bases left between them. The whole variable domain, filled in from reference TRBV11-3 and TRBJ1-2, reads EAGVVQSPRYKIIEKKQPVAFWCNPISGHNTLYWYLQNLGQGPELLIRYENEEAVDDSQLPKDRFSAERLKGVDSTLKIQPAELGDSAVYLCASSSITRAGYTFGSGTRLTVV.

The chain carries TRBV7-2 and TRBJ2-1; 11 bases align to TRBD2. This CDR3 has 16 amino acids. V shed 0 bases, J shed 8 bases, and the junction held 6 bases outside the gene matches. The germline V gene has CDR1 SGHTA and CDR2 FQGNSA. CDR3 nucleotides: TGTGCCAGCAGCTTAGCGCTGCTAGCGGGGGGCCATGAGCAGTTCTTC. It specifies CASSLALLAGGHEQFF.

This chain joins TRBV6-5 and TRBJ2-1; 13 positions match TRBD2. J gave up 8 bases and V 5 bases, and 6 bases lay outside the gene matches. This CDR3 comprises 15 residues. CDR1 and CDR2 (germline): MNHEY, SVGAGI. The CDR3 DNA is TGTGCCAGCAGTCACACTAGCGGGGGGGCCCATGAGCAGTTCTTC. Encoded protein: CASSHTSGGAHEQFF.

The V and J genes are TRBV11-2 and TRBJ2-3, with a tentative D call TRBD2 (7 bases). The length of the CDR3 is 13 residues. Trimming cost V 4 bases and J 4 bases, with 9 bases left between them. CDR1 is SGHAT and CDR2 is FQNNGV in the germline V gene. In DNA, the CDR3 is TGTGCCAGCAGCTCGGGGGGCCCAGATACGCAGTATTTT. It specifies CASSSGGPDTQYF.